The T cell receptor beta chain under discussion was sequenced for a study of T-cell memory formation after mild COVID-19. Study at large: TCR clusters mostly belonged to single donors.

TCRdb analysed the 5' RACE reads with MiXCR anew, one entry per CDR3 protein. The sample lists about 340,000 distinct CDR3 sequences; around 13% were seen once. The CDR3 sequence is 17 residues long. Germline V CDR1 and CDR2: ENHRY, SYGVKD. About this clonotype: One end of the junction varies from germline; a read error may be responsible.

What was sequenced was PBMCs or a T cell subset sorted from them (not recorded which). The chain uses TRBV10-3 and TRBJ2-3; TRBD2 matches at 11 bases. This clonotype was obtained from a man aged 18 to 29 who had mild COVID-19 (a few samples of this study predate the infection). Cell type and time point are not known. CDR3 sequence: CSISGTSGRLSTDTQYF. The DNA for the CDR3 is TGTTCCATCAGTGGGACTAGCGGAAGACTTAGCACAGATACGCAGTATTTT.